These 27 T cell receptor beta chains were all obtained from the same sample, sequenced in a study of cytomegalovirus exposure and HLA in healthy donors (TCRdb year 2017). The library relied on the immunoSEQ multiplex PCR assay. For the multiplex PCR, a mixture combining 60 forward primers for TCR Vbeta segments and 13 reverse primers for TCR Jbeta segments was used. The table was pulled from immuneACCESS by TCRdb, which kept in-frame rearrangements only. Such tables lose some clones; where checked, under half of the loss comes from unresolved V genes, and the rest has no known cause. Within this sample are around 180,000 clones, with approximately 80% of them counted one time only. The biggest ten clones account for approximately 1.2% of the sample. The sequencing input was PBMCs. The receptors were sampled from a boy aged 2-9 years in good health and CMV-seronegative.

J is TRBJ2-7 and V is TRBV7-9, with a weak D call TRBD1 (5 bases). CDR3 length equals 13 residues. Trimming stripped 3 bases from V and 1 base from J, with 7 bases between. CDR1 and CDR2 (germline): SEHNR, FQNEAQ (reference sequence). The CDR3 protein is CASSFSGSYEQYF. The CDR3 DNA is TGTGCCAGCAGCTTTTCAGGGTCCTACGAGCAGTACTTC.

The CDR3 DNA follows: TGTGCCAGCAGGAGAAGTTACGAGCAGTACTTC. Translated: CASRRSYEQYF. The chain joins TRBV6-1 to TRBJ2-7, with D unresolved. This CDR3 has 11 amino acids. The V end was cut by 6 bases, the J end by 4 bases, with 7 bases between. CDR1 MNHNS and CDR2 SASEGT come from the germline V gene.

The rearrangement uses TRBV9 and TRBJ2-3; TRBD2 matches 7 bases. Losses at the gene ends were 1 base for V and 2 bases for J; bases not matched to a gene: 4. From germline, CDR1 is SGDLS and CDR2 YYNGEE. This CDR3 has 15 amino acids. CDR3 in amino acids: CASSVHSGFTDTQYF. The CDR3 coding sequence is TGTGCCAGCAGCGTACATAGCGGGTTCACAGATACGCAGTATTTT.

This chain connects TRBV5-1 to TRBJ2-2; 7 bases align to TRBD1. The trim removed 4 bases at V and 6 bases at J, leaving 15 bases unmatched. The CDR3 sequence is 17 residues long. CDR1 is SGHRS, CDR2 YFSETQ, per germline. The CDR3 region is CASSPLQTDRVAGELFF. CDR3 DNA: TGCGCCAGCAGCCCGCTGCAAACCGACAGGGTGGCCGGGGAGCTGTTTTTT. The full variable domain, its missing parts supplied by reference TRBV5-1 and TRBJ2-2, is KAGVTQTPRYLIKTRGQQVTLSCSPISGHRSVSWYQQTPGQGLQFLFEYFSETQRNKGNFPGRFSGRQFSNSRSEMNVSTLELGDSALYLCASSPLQTDRVAGELFFGEGSRLTVL.

This clone was seen a handful of times. The chain uses TRBV9 and TRBJ1-1; TRBD1 aligns across 9 bases. The germline CDR1 and CDR2 sequences are SGDLS and YYNGEE. V was pared by 8 bases and J by 1 base, with 3 bases of the junction left unmatched. CDR3 length: 13 amino acids. CDR3 sequence reads: CASGQGPNTEAFF. As DNA, the CDR3 is TGTGCCAGTGGACAGGGGCCGAACACTGAAGCTTTCTTT.

The chain has TRBV27 and TRBJ2-1, with 12 bases that match TRBD2. This CDR3 has 17 amino acids. V lost 2 bases, J lost 8 bases, and 10 bases stayed unmatched. Germline V gene sequence: CDR1 MNHEY, CDR2 SMNVEV (reference sequence). CDR3 in amino acids: CASSLLALAGGSYEQFF. The CDR3 DNA sequence: TGTGCCAGCAGTTTACTCGCACTAGCGGGAGGAAGTTATGAGCAGTTCTTC.

This chain connects TRBV19 to TRBJ1-2, with 9 bases fitting TRBD1. The J segment lost 4 bases and the V segment lost 5 bases, leaving 5 bases of the junction unmatched. The CDR3 length is 14 residues. Germline values: CDR1 LNHDA, CDR2 SQIVND (reference sequence). Here the CDR3 DNA reads TGTGCCAGTAGTTGGGACAGGGAAAGCTATGGCTACACCTTC. Translating it yields CASSWDRESYGYTF.

This clone appeared a few times. This rearrangement joins TRBV6-4 to TRBJ2-1; TRBD2 agrees at 14 bases. This CDR3 is built from 15 residues. V shed 4 bases, J shed 9 bases, and the junction held 5 bases outside the gene matches. Germline CDR1 is MRHNA and CDR2 is SNTAGT. The CDR3 protein is CASSAGLAGDSEQFF. CDR3 coding DNA: TGTGCCAGCAGTGCGGGACTAGCGGGGGACAGTGAGCAGTTCTTC.

This sequence joins TRBV29-1 and TRBJ1-2; a possible D gene is TRBD1 (5 bases). Germline V CDR1 and CDR2: SQVTM, ANQGSEA. CDR3 length: 11 residues. Deletions cut 6 bases from V and 5 bases from J, with 10 bases between. This CDR3 is CSVEQAYGYTF. The CDR3 DNA is TGCAGCGTGGAACAGGCGTATGGCTACACCTTC.

The chain uses TRBV19 and TRBJ1-1; D is perhaps TRBD1 (5 bases). The CDR3 is 17 amino acids. Trimming left V 7 bases short and J 2 bases short, with 23 bases between. The germline CDR1 and CDR2 sequences are LNHDA and SQIVND (reference sequence). CDR3 DNA sequence: TGTGCCAGTATGAGTCCGGGAAGTCGGGGGTTCAACACTGAAGCTTTCTTT. Amino acid sequence: CASMSPGSRGFNTEAFF.

The V call is TRBV9, the J call TRBJ2-1; 7 bases match TRBD1. Per germline, CDR1 SGDLS and CDR2 YYNGEE. J gave up 3 bases and V 0 bases, and 3 bases lay outside the gene matches. CDR3 size: 15 residues. For the CDR3, the DNA is TGTGCCAGCAGCGTAGAGGCAGGGGGCTACAATGAGCAGTTCTTC. The encoded protein is CASSVEAGGYNEQFF.

The chain joins TRBV4-3 to TRBJ2-1; 8 nucleotides line up with TRBD2. The J segment lost 1 base and the V segment lost 0 bases, leaving 14 bases of the junction unmatched. CDR3 size: 20 residues. Germline lookup yields CDR1 LGHNA and CDR2 YSLEER. CDR3 sequence (DNA): TGCGCCAGCAGCCAAGATGTGGATAGCGGGACTATTTTATCCTACAATGAGCAGTTCTTC. It codes for CASSQDVDSGTILSYNEQFF.

The genes are TRBV27 and TRBJ1-1, with 8 bases matching TRBD1. The CDR3 is 15 residues long. The J segment lost 0 bases and the V segment lost 5 bases, leaving 5 bases of the junction unmatched. The germline V gene encodes CDR1 MNHEY and CDR2 SMNVEV (reference sequence). The CDR3 loop is CASSPGTGMNTEAFF. The CDR3, as DNA: TGTGCCAGCAGTCCCGGGACAGGAATGAACACTGAAGCTTTCTTT.

The gene calls are TRBV27 and TRBJ1-1; maybe TRBD1 (6 bases). The CDR3 contains 17 residues. CDR1 is MNHEY, CDR2 SMNVEV, per germline (reference sequence). V was pared by 5 bases and J by 1 base, with 20 bases between. The CDR3 DNA follows: TGTGCCAGCAGTCCAACAGGGTTATCGATTTGGAACACTGAAGCTTTCTTT. Protein: CASSPTGLSIWNTEAFF.

The rearrangement uses TRBV9 and TRBJ2-2; TRBD1 agrees at 9 bases. Germline lookup yields CDR1 SGDLS and CDR2 YYNGEE. With V trimmed by 10 bases and J by 8 bases, 6 bases remained unmatched. The CDR3 totals 12 residues. The CDR3 protein is CARRQGVGELFF. For the CDR3, the DNA is TGTGCCCGAAGACAGGGGGTGGGGGAGCTGTTTTTT.

V and J are TRBV2 and TRBJ2-3, with 7 bases matching TRBD2. Germline-derived CDR1 and CDR2 are SNHLY and FYNNEI. V lost 6 bases to trimming and J lost 2 bases; unmatched junction nucleotides: 11. There are 16 residues in the CDR3. The CDR3 reads CASRRRAGLYTDTQYF. CDR3 DNA: TGTGCCAGCAGGAGGAGAGCGGGACTCTACACAGATACGCAGTATTTT.

V and J are TRBV5-1 and TRBJ1-5; 12 bases align to TRBD1. J lost 0 bases, V lost 4 bases, and 8 bases had no gene match. The CDR3 covers 18 residues. Germline V gives CDR1 SGHRS, CDR2 YFSETQ. Here the CDR3 DNA reads TGCGCCAGCAGCAGAGGGACAGGGGGCATGCTTAGCAATCAGCCCCAGCATTTT. Encoded protein: CASSRGTGGMLSNQPQHF.

V is TRBV7-9 and J is TRBJ2-1; weak D call: TRBD1 (6 bases). This CDR3 is 19 amino acids long. Trimming shortened V by 5 bases and J by 0 bases, and 23 bases separated the two germline ends. CDR1 and CDR2 from the germline V gene are SEHNR and FQNEAQ (reference sequence). The CDR3 bases are TGTGCCAGCAGCCAACCCGGACAGTATCAGCCCAGCTCCTACAATGAGCAGTTCTTC. Its protein product is CASSQPGQYQPSSYNEQFF.

V is TRBV18 and J is TRBJ1-1; D is ambiguous. This CDR3 contains 15 residues. V lost 2 bases, J lost 1 base, and 11 bases lay in between. Per the germline V gene, CDR1 is KGHSH and CDR2 is LQKENI. The CDR3 region is CASSPSTRPNTEAFF. The CDR3 nucleotides read TGTGCCAGCTCACCATCGACCAGGCCGAACACTGAAGCTTTCTTT.

This rearrangement joins TRBV5-6 to TRBJ2-3, with 8 bases fitting TRBD2. The germline CDR1 and CDR2 sequences are SGHDT and YYEEEE. The junction had 3 bases not matched to a gene; V was cut back by 0 bases and J by 3 bases. This CDR3 has 15 amino acids. The CDR3 region has the DNA TGTGCCAGCAGCTTGGCCGGGAGGGGAACAGATACGCAGTATTTT. Amino acid sequence: CASSLAGRGTDTQYF.

This clone was seen a handful of times. The chain couples TRBV21-1 to TRBJ2-7; the D segment call TRBD2 is taken from the table without a DNA check. TRBV21-1 is a pseudogene locus. This CDR3 is 15 amino acids long. The CDR3 loop is CASSRRLAASYEQYF. CDR3 sequence (DNA): TGTGCCAGCAGCCGCCGACTAGCGGCCTCCTACGAGCAGTACTTC.

This clone showed up just a few times. The CDR3 nucleotides are TGTGCCAGCAGCTTGGTCACAGGGGGCGTTCCCTACGAGCAGTACTTC. Translating gives CASSLVTGGVPYEQYF. The chain recombines TRBV5-5 with TRBJ2-7, with 9 bases identical to TRBD1. The J segment lost 2 bases and the V segment lost 0 bases, leaving 6 bases of the junction unmatched. From germline, CDR1 is SGHKS and CDR2 YYEKEE (reference sequence). The CDR3 totals 16 residues.

The chain joins TRBV25-1 to TRBJ2-3; possibly TRBD2 for D (5 bases). Germline V CDR1 and CDR2: MGHDK, SYGVNS. The CDR3 spans 14 residues. Trimming cost V 5 bases and J 0 bases, with 9 bases left between them. The DNA of the CDR3 is TGTGCCAGCAGTTGGACTTATAGCACAGATACGCAGTATTTT. Its protein product is CASSWTYSTDTQYF.

The chain employs TRBV7-9 and TRBJ1-1; 7 bases line up with TRBD1. The CDR3 extends over 14 amino acids. CDR1 is SEHNR, CDR2 FQNEAQ, per germline (reference sequence). V dropped 6 bases and J dropped 4; count of bases not matched to a gene: 8. The CDR3 nucleotides read TGTGCCAGCAGGCTACAGGGGAGTGGCACTGAAGCTTTCTTT. Translation gives CASRLQGSGTEAFF.

CDR3 nucleotide sequence: TGTGCCAGCAGCGTAGCGGGACAGGGGGTCTACGAGCAGTACTTC. It specifies CASSVAGQGVYEQYF. V and J are TRBV9 and TRBJ2-7, with 11 bases fitting TRBD1. Trimming took 0 bases from V and 3 from J; bases not matched to a gene: 2. The length of the CDR3 is 15 residues. Germline V gene sequence: CDR1 SGDLS, CDR2 YYNGEE.

Here the CDR3 DNA reads TGCGCCACCGGGACTAATTACAATGAGCAGTTCTTC. Translated: CATGTNYNEQFF. The chain combines TRBV10-1 with TRBJ2-1; 7 bases are a match to TRBD2. From germline, CDR1 is WNHNN and CDR2 SYGVQD (reference sequence). With V trimmed by 10 bases and J by 4 bases, 4 bases remained unmatched. The CDR3 spans 12 residues.

This rearrangement joins TRBV27 to TRBJ2-3; 7 bases align to TRBD1. The V segment lost 3 bases and the J segment 2 bases; nucleotides outside the gene matches: 8. CDR1 is MNHEY and CDR2 is SMNVEV in the germline V gene (reference sequence). CDR3 length equals 16 residues. Written as DNA, the CDR3 is TGTGCCAGCAGTTTTTATGGGACAGCCTACACAGATACGCAGTATTTT. The encoded protein is CASSFYGTAYTDTQYF.